What follows are 25 T cell receptor beta chains derived from one specimen sequenced in a study of T cell responses to AZD1222 COVID-19 vaccine. Method: immunoSEQ multiplex PCR; TCRdb's copy keeps in-frame clones and lacks some. Here the sample spans about 200,000 clones, approximately 92% being singletons. The sequenced sample was peripheral blood, obtained 28 days after the second dose of the MenACWY control vaccine. All receptors derive from an adult who received the MenACWY meningococcal vaccine as a control.

This rearrangement joins TRBV5-3 to TRBJ1-3; D is ambiguous. TRBV5-3 is an open reading frame, and its role is uncertain. V was shortened by 5 bases and J by 3 bases, with 18 bases between the two germline ends. The length of the CDR3 is 16 residues. This CDR3 is CARRGNSVGFGNTIYF. The CDR3 region has the DNA TGTGCCAGAAGAGGAAACAGCGTAGGGTTTGGAAACACCATATATTTT.

The chain combines TRBV18 with TRBJ2-1; TRBD2 agrees at 8 bases. This CDR3 spans 12 amino acids. V trimming: 3 bases; J trimming: 13 bases; junction bases outside the gene matches: 5. From germline, CDR1 is KGHSH and CDR2 LQKENI. In nucleotides, the CDR3 is TGTGCCAGCTCACCCCCGGGAGGGAGTCAGTTCTTC. Translation: CASSPPGGSQFF.

This sequence joins TRBV3-1 (or the pseudogene TRBV3-2) and TRBJ1-1; D gene ambiguous. Trimming stripped 4 bases from V and 7 bases from J, with 10 bases between. The CDR3 runs 12 residues. Germline CDR1 LGHDT, CDR2 YNNKEL (reference sequence). CDR3 sequence (DNA): TGTGCCAGCAGCCCCGGGCCGGTTGAAGCTTTCTTT. Its translation: CASSPGPVEAFF.

The chain joins TRBV7-2 to TRBJ2-1; 14 positions match TRBD2. CDR1 and CDR2 from the germline V gene are SGHTA and FQGNSA. Germline trimming cut 4 bases from V and 8 bases from J; bases unmatched to any gene: 7. The CDR3 runs to 16 residues. In nucleotides, the CDR3 is TGTGCCAGCAGCTCCCGGACTAGCGGGAGGCGGGATGAGCAGTTCTTC. Translating gives CASSSRTSGRRDEQFF.

The chain links TRBV5-5 to TRBJ2-1; 13 bases are shared with TRBD2. V dropped 0 bases and J dropped 9; count of bases not matched to a gene: 6. The CDR3 covers 16 residues. Germline loops: CDR1 SGHKS, CDR2 YYEKEE (reference sequence). The CDR3, as DNA: TGTGCCAGCAGCTTGGCCACTAGCGGGAGGGTGGGTGAGCAGTTCTTC. Residues: CASSLATSGRVGEQFF.

CDR3 sequence reads: CASSATSGRLPGANVLTF. In nucleotides, the CDR3 is TGTGCCAGCAGTGCCACTAGCGGGAGACTTCCTGGGGCCAACGTCCTGACTTTC. The chain carries TRBV6-1 and TRBJ2-6; TRBD2 matches at 11 bases. Trimming removed 4 bases from V and 2 bases from J; junction bases left unmatched: 7. The CDR3 totals 18 residues. CDR1 and CDR2 (germline): MNHNS, SASEGT.

This chain's CDR3 is CAWGDNNNQPQHF. The CDR3 DNA follows: TGTGCCTGGGGTGACAATAACAATCAGCCCCAGCATTTT. The J gene is TRBJ1-5, the V gene TRBV30; D ambiguous. This CDR3 is 13 amino acids long. Germline values: CDR1 GTSNPN, CDR2 SVGIG (reference sequence). V was shortened by 5 bases and J by 3 bases, with 11 bases between the two germline ends.

The chain employs TRBV25-1 and TRBJ2-3, with D unresolved. V lost 2 bases, J lost 0 bases, and 12 bases lay in between. The CDR3 runs 16 residues. In germline, CDR1 is MGHDK, CDR2 SYGVNS. The CDR3 coding sequence is TGTGCCAGCAGTGAAGGGCCTACGACTAGCACAGATACGCAGTATTTT. Protein: CASSEGPTTSTDTQYF.

The genes are TRBV7-9 and TRBJ2-3; 9 nucleotides agree with TRBD2. With 8 bases clipped from V and 8 bases from J, the junction kept 14 bases outside the gene matches. Per the germline V gene, CDR1 is SEHNR and CDR2 is FQNEAQ (reference sequence). CDR3 length equals 15 residues. The CDR3 bases are TGTGCCAGCGATCAGAGCGGGAGGCCTGGGGGTACGCAGTATTTT. Its translation is CASDQSGRPGGTQYF.

The rearrangement joins TRBV29-1 to TRBJ2-1; 11 nucleotides agree with TRBD2. The germline gives CDR1 SQVTM, CDR2 ANQGSEA. V lost 5 bases and J lost 8; bases outside the gene matches: 5. The CDR3 length is 13 residues. DNA of the CDR3: TGCAGCGTTACTAGCGGGAGACGATATGAGCAGTTCTTC. Translating it yields CSVTSGRRYEQFF.

The chain is built from TRBV10-2 and TRBJ1-1, with a weak D call TRBD1 (5 bases). V gave up 2 bases and J gave up 11 bases, with 15 bases separating them. Germline V gene data show CDR1 as WSHSY and CDR2 as SAAADI. The CDR3 covers 13 residues. The CDR3, as DNA: TGCGCCAGCAGTGAGACCCAGGGCTTAGGTGCTTTCTTT. This gives the protein CASSETQGLGAFF.

The V call is TRBV29-1, the J call TRBJ1-4, with 7 positions matching TRBD1. V trimming: 4 bases; J trimming: 4 bases; junction bases outside the gene matches: 6. The germline CDR1 and CDR2 sequences are SQVTM and ANQGSEA. The CDR3 has 14 amino acids. The chain's CDR3 is CSVARTGNNEKLFF. The CDR3 nucleotides are TGCAGCGTTGCTAGGACAGGAAATAATGAAAAACTGTTTTTT.

The V call is TRBV4-2, the J call TRBJ2-7; 8 positions match TRBD1. CDR3 size: 13 residues. Trimming removed 1 base from V and 9 bases from J; junction bases left unmatched: 5. Germline loops: CDR1 LGHNA, CDR2 YNFKEQ. CDR3 region: CASSQATGDRQYF. The CDR3 DNA reads as TGTGCCAGCAGCCAAGCGACAGGGGACCGGCAGTACTTC.

This clone was seen more than once but under ten times. CDR3 bases: TGTGCCAGCAGTGCCTCTGTTAGCGGCGCGAACACCGGGGAGCTGTTTTTT. Its translation is CASSASVSGANTGELFF. This sequence joins TRBV6-4 and TRBJ2-2, with D perhaps TRBD2 (6 bases). The CDR3 covers 17 residues. The germline V and J ends were trimmed by 4 bases and 0 bases, with 15 bases remaining between them. Germline CDR1 MRHNA, CDR2 SNTAGT.

The chain links TRBV18 to TRBJ2-1; the D is unclear. CDR3 length: 15 amino acids. Trimming took 5 bases from V and 7 from J, leaving 18 bases between them. Germline values: CDR1 KGHSH, CDR2 LQKENI. This CDR3 reads CASSGPGPSVNEQFF. The CDR3 coding sequence is TGTGCCAGCTCAGGGCCCGGGCCGAGTGTGAATGAGCAGTTCTTC. Full variable domain (missing parts from reference TRBV18 and TRBJ2-1): NAGVMQNPRHLVRRRGQEARLRCSPMKGHSHVYWYRQLPEEGLKFMVYLQKENIIDESGMPKERFSAEFPKEGPSILRIQQVVRGDSAAYFCASSGPGPSVNEQFFGPGTRLTVL.

This clone has a single count. The J gene is TRBJ2-7, the V gene TRBV6-5; 13 nucleotides line up with TRBD2. The CDR3 contains 15 residues. The trim removed 6 bases at V and 1 base at J, leaving 3 bases unmatched. CDR1 and CDR2 from the germline V gene are MNHEY and SVGAGI. CDR3 sequence (DNA): TGTGCCAGCAGCCGGACTAGCGGGAGTTCCTACGAGCAGTACTTC. This translates into CASSRTSGSSYEQYF.

The V call is TRBV28, the J call TRBJ2-7, with D tentatively TRBD1 (5 bases). The CDR3 runs to 13 residues. V was pared by 9 bases and J by 6 bases, with 18 bases between. CDR1 is MDHEN and CDR2 is SYDVKM in the germline V gene. The CDR3 spells CASKQGYSGEQYF. Written as DNA, the CDR3 is TGTGCCAGTAAGCAGGGTTATTCAGGCGAGCAGTACTTC.

V is TRBV30 and J is TRBJ2-3; D perhaps matches TRBD2 (5 bases). The germline V and J ends were trimmed by 4 bases and 1 base, with 9 bases remaining between them. The CDR3 is 13 residues long. Germline CDR1 GTSNPN, CDR2 SVGIG (reference sequence). The CDR3, as DNA: TGTGCCTGGATAGCGCCGGGCACAGATACGCAGTATTTT. This gives the protein CAWIAPGTDTQYF.

This clone has just one count. This rearrangement joins TRBV9 to TRBJ1-2, with 7 bases that match TRBD1. V trimming: 3 bases; J trimming: 3 bases; junction bases outside the gene matches: 8. This CDR3 region has 15 residues. Germline CDR1 reads SGDLS; CDR2 reads YYNGEE. CDR3 sequence (DNA): TGTGCCAGCAGCGCAACGGGACAGTTAGACTATGGCTACACCTTC. Translating it yields CASSATGQLDYGYTF.

This chain connects TRBV7-2 to TRBJ1-6; a weak D match, TRBD1 (5 bases). V lost 5 bases and J lost 9, with 17 bases in between. Germline loops: CDR1 SGHTA, CDR2 FQGNSA. The CDR3 runs to 15 residues. Here the CDR3 DNA reads TGTGCCAGCAGCCACGGGGGGGAAAATAGTTCACCCCTCCACTTT. This codes for CASSHGGENSSPLHF.

This clone was recorded only once. The gene calls are TRBV4-1 and TRBJ2-2; D is perhaps TRBD2 (6 bases). From germline, CDR1 is MGHRA and CDR2 YSYEKL. The CDR3 sequence is 17 residues long. V gave up 8 bases and J gave up 0 bases, with 19 bases separating them. The CDR3 sequence is CASAPGTLRANTGELFF. DNA for the CDR3: TGCGCCAGCGCCCCCGGGACTCTTCGTGCGAACACCGGGGAGCTGTTTTTT.

V and J are TRBV7-6 and TRBJ1-2, with unresolved D. The CDR3 has 15 residues. Germline CDR1 SGHVS, CDR2 FNYEAQ. The V and J ends lost 1 base and 3 bases respectively, with 12 bases between them. CDR3 loop: CASSLEPTFHYGYTF. The CDR3 DNA sequence: TGTGCCAGCAGCTTAGAACCGACGTTCCACTATGGCTACACCTTC.

This chain uses TRBV5-4 with TRBJ1-4, with D possibly being TRBD1 (6 bases). The germline V gene has CDR1 SGHNT and CDR2 YYREEE (reference sequence). The V end lost 4 bases, the J end lost 6 bases, and 19 bases lay between the germline ends. The CDR3 has 16 residues. In DNA form, the CDR3 reads TGTGCCAGCAGCCTTGGTGGGGGGCGATCAGATGAAAAACTGTTTTTT. Amino acid sequence: CASSLGGGRSDEKLFF.

V and J are TRBV19 and TRBJ1-5; possible D gene TRBD1, 6 bases. The germline V and J ends were trimmed by 11 bases and 7 bases, with 9 bases remaining between them. Looked up from germline, CDR1 is LNHDA and CDR2 is SQIVND (reference sequence). The CDR3 is made up of 10 amino acids. CDR3 region: CALGGQPQHF. CDR3 DNA: TGTGCCCTAGGGGGGCAGCCCCAGCATTTT.

This chain uses TRBV9 with TRBJ1-3, with D hard to call. V lost 3 bases and J lost 4, with 14 bases in between. The germline V gene has CDR1 SGDLS and CDR2 YYNGEE. The CDR3 covers 15 residues. The CDR3 region has the DNA TGTGCCAGCAGCGGAGGACGCTCGGACGGAAACACCATATATTTT. Its protein is CASSGGRSDGNTIYF.